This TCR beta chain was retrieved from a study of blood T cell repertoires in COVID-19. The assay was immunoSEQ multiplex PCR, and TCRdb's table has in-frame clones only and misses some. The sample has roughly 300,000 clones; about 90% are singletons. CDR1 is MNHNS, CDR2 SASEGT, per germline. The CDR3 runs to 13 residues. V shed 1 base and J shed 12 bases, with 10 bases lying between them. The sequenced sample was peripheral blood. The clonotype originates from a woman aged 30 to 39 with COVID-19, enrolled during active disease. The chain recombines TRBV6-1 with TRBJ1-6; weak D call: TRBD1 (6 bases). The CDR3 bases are TGTGCCAGCAGTGAAGAAGACAGGTTACCCCTCCACTTT. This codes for CASSEEDRLPLHF.